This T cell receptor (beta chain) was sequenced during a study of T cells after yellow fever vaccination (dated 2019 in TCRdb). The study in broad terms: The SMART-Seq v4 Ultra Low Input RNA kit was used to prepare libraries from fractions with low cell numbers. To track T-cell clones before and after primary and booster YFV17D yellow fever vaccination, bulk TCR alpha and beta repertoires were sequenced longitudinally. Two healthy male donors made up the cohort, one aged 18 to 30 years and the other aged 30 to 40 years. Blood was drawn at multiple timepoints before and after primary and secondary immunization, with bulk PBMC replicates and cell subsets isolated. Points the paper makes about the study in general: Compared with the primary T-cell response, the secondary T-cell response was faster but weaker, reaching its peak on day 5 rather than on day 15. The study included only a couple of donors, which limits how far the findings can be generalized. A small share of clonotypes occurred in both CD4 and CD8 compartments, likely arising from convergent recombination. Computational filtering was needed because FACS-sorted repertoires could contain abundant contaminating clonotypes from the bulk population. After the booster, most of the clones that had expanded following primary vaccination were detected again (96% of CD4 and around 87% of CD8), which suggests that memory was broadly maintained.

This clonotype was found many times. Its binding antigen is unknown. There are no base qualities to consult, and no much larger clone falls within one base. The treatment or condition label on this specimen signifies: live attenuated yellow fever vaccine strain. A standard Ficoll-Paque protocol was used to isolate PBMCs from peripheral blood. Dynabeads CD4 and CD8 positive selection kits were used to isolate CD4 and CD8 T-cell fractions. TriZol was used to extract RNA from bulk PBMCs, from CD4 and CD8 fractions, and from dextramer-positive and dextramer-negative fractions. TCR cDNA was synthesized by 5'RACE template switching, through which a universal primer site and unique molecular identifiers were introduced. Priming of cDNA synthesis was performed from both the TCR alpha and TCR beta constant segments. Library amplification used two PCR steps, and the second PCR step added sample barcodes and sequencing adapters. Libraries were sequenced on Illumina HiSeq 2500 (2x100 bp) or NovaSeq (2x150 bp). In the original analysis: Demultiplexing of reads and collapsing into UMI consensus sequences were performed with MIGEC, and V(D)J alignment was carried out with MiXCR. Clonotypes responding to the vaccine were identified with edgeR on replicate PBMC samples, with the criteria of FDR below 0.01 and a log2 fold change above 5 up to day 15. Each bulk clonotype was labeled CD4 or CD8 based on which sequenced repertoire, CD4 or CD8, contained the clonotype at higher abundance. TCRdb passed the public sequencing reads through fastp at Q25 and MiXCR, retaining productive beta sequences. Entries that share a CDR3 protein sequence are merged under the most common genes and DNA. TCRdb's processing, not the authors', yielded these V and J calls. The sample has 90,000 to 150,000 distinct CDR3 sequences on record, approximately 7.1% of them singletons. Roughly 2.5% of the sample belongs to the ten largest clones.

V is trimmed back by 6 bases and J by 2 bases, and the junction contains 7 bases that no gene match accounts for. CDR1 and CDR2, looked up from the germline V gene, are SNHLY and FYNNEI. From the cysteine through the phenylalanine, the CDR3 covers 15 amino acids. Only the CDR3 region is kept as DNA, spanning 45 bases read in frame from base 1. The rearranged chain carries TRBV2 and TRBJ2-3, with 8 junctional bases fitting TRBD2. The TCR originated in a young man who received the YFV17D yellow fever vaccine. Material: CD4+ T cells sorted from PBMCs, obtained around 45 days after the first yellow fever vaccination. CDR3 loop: CASSAGTRATDTQYF. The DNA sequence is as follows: TGTGCCAGCAGCGCCGGGACTAGAGCCACAGATACGCAGTATTTT.